These T cell receptor beta chains were read from a single sample in a study of shared clonotypes between healthy human individuals. Assay used: immunoSEQ multiplex PCR; TCRdb lists only in-frame clones, some missing. The table has a few million clones, around nine tenths seen once. Input material: naive CD4+ T cells sorted from blood. The receptors originated from a man between 18 and 29 years old in good health. Both conserved end residues are trimmed from each CDR3. For some rows the clone size is stated as once, few or many, or as a class when expanded; others skip it.

v_call	clone_size	j_call	cdr3_aa
TRBV30	NA	TRBJ1-2	AWSVRPPPGRGVSGYT
TRBV18	NA	TRBJ2-6	ASSPPGLSGANVLT
TRBV7-8	NA	TRBJ2-3	ASSLRREGTDTQY
TRBV7-9	NA	TRBJ2-1	ASSSPPSGQVSDEQF
TRBV9	NA	TRBJ2-3	ASSVIPAGGTDTQY
TRBV6-1	NA	TRBJ2-2	ASSEARGGPGELF
TRBV25-1	NA	TRBJ1-2	ASSAISPGQGAYYGYT
TRBV7-2	once	TRBJ1-1	ASSLYENTEAF
TRBV19	NA	TRBJ2-6	ASSILPFGTGTDIFGANVLT
TRBV23-1	NA	TRBJ1-1	PAGGWNTEAF
TRBV28	NA	TRBJ2-7	ASSARDRGGEQY
TRBV5-1	NA	TRBJ1-2	ASSFGQAGYT
TRBV10-3	once	TRBJ2-1	AISGPNNEQF
TRBV30	NA	TRBJ2-7	AWTTGYEQY
TRBV6-5	NA	TRBJ2-2	ASSPGGPGELF
TRBV7-2	NA	TRBJ1-5	ASSPYNQPQH
TRBV7-3	NA	TRBJ2-5	ASSSMAQETQY
TRBV7-9	few	TRBJ1-6	ASSLRTGQNSPLH
TRBV11-2	NA	TRBJ1-1	ASSLPRLNTEAF
TRBV5-1	NA	TRBJ2-2	ASSLGSNTGELF
TRBV19	NA	TRBJ2-7	ASSPGTGRNYEQY
TRBV4-3	NA	TRBJ1-2	ASSQEPGYGYT
TRBV30	NA	TRBJ2-2	AWSGLAGRNTGELF
TRBV14	NA	TRBJ1-6	ASSRINSPLH
TRBV25-1	NA	TRBJ1-2	ASSELGRSAGYT
TRBV7-2	NA	TRBJ1-1	ASSSLTGTGNTEAF
TRBV5-6	NA	TRBJ2-7	ASSLWGWDEQY
TRBV25-1	NA	TRBJ1-2	ASSEIGQGYYGYT
TRBV28	NA	TRBJ1-1	ASTPAGLREAF
TRBV6-6	NA	TRBJ2-7	ASRGTSEASEQY
TRBV19	few	TRBJ1-1	ASSIGPKNTEAF
TRBV5-1	NA	TRBJ2-2	ASSPGTSSQRGLF
TRBV11-3	once	TRBJ2-2	ASSPAGTANTGELF
TRBV27	NA	TRBJ1-2	ASSLYGGHYGYT
TRBV18	NA	TRBJ2-1	ASSVGSGEQF